These 32 T cell receptor beta chains were sequenced from one sample in a study of CD8+ T cells in alopecia areata. Treatment: oral pan-JAK inhibitor, 5-10 mg twice daily. cDNA reverse transcribed from extracted RNA served as the sequencing template. Clones were sequenced by immunoSEQ multiplex PCR, and TCRdb holds only the in-frame ones, with some missing. The sample gives 95,000 to 100,000 clones, about three fifths of which show up once; around 17% is in the top ten. This specimen consisted of CD8+ T cells sorted from blood, obtained at approximately week 60, from a patient treated with tofacitinib. The receptors shown here come from a human donor with alopecia areata.

A word on this clone: Germline and junction disagree at one end, which may indicate a read error. V gene TRBV27 combines with J gene TRBJ2-7; D might be TRBD2 (5 bases). Germline V gene data show CDR1 as MNHEY and CDR2 as SMNVEV (reference sequence). There are 13 residues in the CDR3. CDR3 loop: CVSSKGMGRGQYF. The CDR3 DNA is TGTGTCAGCAGTAAAGGGATGGGCCGGGGGCAGTACTTC.

The V gene is TRBV2, the J gene TRBJ2-6, with TRBD1 matching over 9 bases. Germline V CDR1 and CDR2: SNHLY, FYNNEI. The V and J ends lost 4 bases and 1 base, in that order; junction bases with no gene match: 8. This CDR3 contains 18 residues. The CDR3 region has the DNA TGTGCCAGCAGTGCGTCCGGGACAGGGCTTTCTGGGGCCAACGTCCTGACTTTC. Translating gives CASSASGTGLSGANVLTF.

This clone was observed a handful of times. The V gene is TRBV6-5, the J gene TRBJ2-7; TRBD2 agrees at 9 bases. Germline CDR1 MNHEY, CDR2 SVGAGI. The V segment lost 5 bases and the J segment 1 base; nucleotides outside the gene matches: 3. The CDR3 runs to 14 residues. CDR3 region: CASSAGGPSYEQYF. As DNA, the CDR3 is TGTGCCAGCAGTGCGGGGGGGCCTTCCTACGAGCAGTACTTC.

The rearrangement joins TRBV12-5 to TRBJ2-7; no clear D gene. This CDR3 has 18 amino acids. The V and J ends lost 1 base and 2 bases respectively, with 21 bases between them. Germline-derived CDR1 and CDR2 are LGHNT and FRNRAP. The CDR3 is CASGLAPSGRIPAYEQYF. The CDR3 DNA reads TGTGCTAGTGGTTTGGCTCCGTCAGGCCGGATCCCCGCCTACGAGCAGTACTTC.

This clone was found a few times. The rearrangement uses TRBV7-9 and TRBJ1-4; TRBD1 matches at 8 bases. In germline, CDR1 is SEHNR, CDR2 FQNEAQ (reference sequence). V gave up 5 bases and J gave up 5 bases; unmatched junction bases: 7. The CDR3 consists of 15 residues. The chain's CDR3 is CASSRLTGENEKLFF. The CDR3 nucleotides are TGTGCCAGCAGCCGGCTGACAGGGGAAAATGAAAAACTGTTTTTT. The whole variable domain, remainder taken from reference TRBV7-9 and TRBJ1-4, is DTGVSQNPRHKITKRGQNVTFRCDPISEHNRLYWYRQTLGQGPEFLTYFQNEAQLEKSRLLSDRFSAERPKGSFSTLEIQRTEQGDSAMYLCASSRLTGENEKLFFGSGTQLSVL.

The chain uses TRBV28 and TRBJ2-2; no definite D call. CDR3 length: 14 residues. Looked up from germline, CDR1 is MDHEN and CDR2 is SYDVKM. Trimming removed 6 bases from V and 4 bases from J, with 12 bases in between. CDR3 residues: CASSPRQVTGELFF. Here the CDR3 DNA reads TGTGCCAGCAGCCCAAGACAAGTCACCGGGGAGCTGTTTTTT.

The genes are TRBV7-6 and TRBJ2-5; D is undetermined. The CDR3 runs to 15 residues. Trimming pared 5 bases from V and 1 base from J, leaving 14 bases between. Germline values: CDR1 SGHVS, CDR2 FNYEAQ. The CDR3 sequence: CASSLTASSQETQYF. As DNA, the CDR3 is TGTGCCAGCAGCCTGACTGCCTCCTCCCAAGAGACCCAGTACTTC.

In this sample, this clone turned up a few times. The V and J genes are TRBV5-1 and TRBJ2-7; 7 nucleotides align to TRBD2. The germline gives CDR1 SGHRS, CDR2 YFSETQ. The CDR3 extends over 16 amino acids. With 2 bases clipped from V and 3 bases from J, the junction kept 11 bases outside the gene matches. The CDR3 reads CASSFGSERGFYEQYF. CDR3 bases: TGCGCCAGCAGCTTTGGTTCTGAGCGGGGATTCTACGAGCAGTACTTC.

V gene TRBV27 combines with J gene TRBJ2-3; 8 bases are a match to TRBD2. With 4 bases clipped from V and 2 bases from J, the junction kept 8 bases outside the gene matches. CDR1 and CDR2 (germline): MNHEY, SMNVEV (reference sequence). The CDR3 covers 16 residues. CDR3 residues: CASSYISGDDTDTQYF. The CDR3 bases are TGTGCCAGCAGTTACATTAGCGGGGACGACACAGATACGCAGTATTTT.

The chain carries TRBV15 and TRBJ2-5; weak D call: TRBD1 (5 bases). This CDR3 is built from 13 residues. The germline V gene has CDR1 LNHNV and CDR2 YYDKDF (reference sequence). Trimming left V 6 bases short and J 5 bases short, with 13 bases between. The CDR3 is CATRPPGSETQYF. In DNA, the CDR3 is TGTGCCACCAGGCCCCCAGGGTCGGAGACCCAGTACTTC.

The sample holds a few counts of this clone. This chain connects TRBV6-6 to TRBJ1-6; D not resolved. CDR3 length: 13 residues. Trimming left V 5 bases short and J 7 bases short, with 9 bases between. Germline CDR1 and CDR2: MNHNY and SVGAGI (reference sequence). CDR3 bases: TGTGCCAGCAGTACGAGCGGAAATTCACCCCTCCACTTT. Its protein product is CASSTSGNSPLHF.

This chain uses TRBV6-1 with TRBJ2-3; no reliable D call. The CDR3 has 13 residues. The V end was cut by 5 bases, the J end by 3 bases, with 9 bases between. CDR1 is MNHNS and CDR2 is SASEGT in the germline V gene. The CDR3 reads CASSKPETDTQYF. CDR3 in DNA: TGTGCCAGCAGTAAACCAGAAACAGATACGCAGTATTTT.

At least ten counts were recorded for this clone. The chain combines TRBV5-1 with TRBJ2-7, with 8 bases that match TRBD1. The V gene's germline CDR1 is SGHRS and CDR2 YFSETQ. J gave up 3 bases and V 4 bases, and 6 bases lay outside the gene matches. The CDR3 is 14 amino acids. CDR3 bases: TGCGCCAGCAGCAAGAGACAGGGGAACTACGAGCAGTACTTC. This codes for CASSKRQGNYEQYF. Looking up the rest from reference TRBV5-1 and TRBJ2-7 gives the full variable domain: KAGVTQTPRYLIKTRGQQVTLSCSPISGHRSVSWYQQTPGQGLQFLFEYFSETQRNKGNFPGRFSGRQFSNSRSEMNVSTLELGDSALYLCASSKRQGNYEQYFGPGTRLTVT.

The V call is TRBV5-4, the J call TRBJ2-5; 11 bases agree with TRBD2. CDR1 and CDR2 from the germline V gene are SGHNT and YYREEE (reference sequence). This CDR3 contains 16 residues. V lost 5 bases and J lost 5; bases outside the gene matches: 11. CDR3 bases: TGTGCCAGCAGGCCGGCCGGGACTAGCGGAATCGAGACCCAGTACTTC. Its protein product is CASRPAGTSGIETQYF.

This clone was counted a single time. The rearrangement links TRBV6-5 to TRBJ1-5, with unresolved D. Trimming took off 0 bases at V and 6 bases at J, with 9 bases between the two ends. CDR1 is MNHEY, CDR2 SVGAGI, per germline. The CDR3 is made up of 14 amino acids. In DNA, the CDR3 is TGTGCCAGCAGTTACTCGGGAGAGGCTCAGCCCCAGCATTTT. Translating gives CASSYSGEAQPQHF.

The V gene is TRBV19, the J gene TRBJ1-2; TRBD1 might be the D (6 bases). Germline loops: CDR1 LNHDA, CDR2 SQIVND (reference sequence). The CDR3 runs 12 residues. The V end was cut by 3 bases, the J end by 12 bases, with 14 bases between. The CDR3 loop reads CASSIGGRGDTF. The CDR3 bases are TGTGCCAGTAGTATTGGGGGCCGGGGCGACACCTTC.

The J gene is TRBJ1-2, the V gene TRBV7-9; TRBD1 might be the D (5 bases). V dropped 4 bases and J dropped 4 bases, with 13 bases sitting between them. CDR1 and CDR2 (germline): SEHNR, FQNEAQ (reference sequence). The CDR3 contains 14 residues. The DNA of the CDR3 is TGTGCCAGCAGCTCTAACTACAGGACCTATGGCTACACCTTC. Protein sequence: CASSSNYRTYGYTF.

This clone has a handful of counts. The V call is TRBV29-1, the J call TRBJ1-2; weak D call: TRBD1 (5 bases). Germline lookup yields CDR1 SQVTM and CDR2 ANQGSEA. V gave up 3 bases and J gave up 5 bases, with 22 bases separating them. The CDR3 extends over 16 amino acids. For the CDR3, the DNA is TGCAGCGTTGATGGCGCCCCGGGGGAAATATCTTATGGCTACACCTTC. Amino acids: CSVDGAPGEISYGYTF.

The chain is built from TRBV6-1 and TRBJ2-7; 7 bases agree with TRBD1. Per germline, CDR1 MNHNS and CDR2 SASEGT. After removal of 6 bases from V and 2 bases from J, the junction contained 7 bases not matched to a gene. This CDR3 has 14 residues. CDR3 in DNA: TGTGCCAGCAGCCCACCGACAGGGCCCTACGAGCAGTACTTC. Its protein product is CASSPPTGPYEQYF.

At least ten counts were recorded for this clone. The rearrangement uses TRBV7-6 and TRBJ1-1; D is uncertain. Looked up from germline, CDR1 is SGHVS and CDR2 is FNYEAQ. V was trimmed by 2 bases and J by 2 bases, leaving 6 bases between them. The CDR3 spans 13 residues. CDR3 residues: CASSLSDNTEAFF. The CDR3 bases are TGTGCCAGCAGCTTATCAGATAACACTGAAGCTTTCTTT.

The CDR3 DNA reads TGCGCCAGCAGCGTGGAATGGGGGTCGCGGCAAGAGACCCAGTACTTC. It encodes CASSVEWGSRQETQYF. The genes are TRBV5-1 and TRBJ2-5; perhaps D is TRBD1 or TRBD2 (5 bases each). The CDR3 consists of 16 residues. Per the germline V gene, CDR1 is SGHRS and CDR2 is YFSETQ. Trimming took 4 bases from V and 2 from J, leaving 18 bases between them.

The chain links TRBV7-8 to TRBJ1-5; no clear D. Trimming pared 1 base from V and 0 bases from J, leaving 10 bases between. This CDR3 comprises 16 residues. Germline V gives CDR1 SGHVS, CDR2 FQNEAQ. The chain's CDR3 is CASSLEGSYSNQPQHF. DNA for the CDR3: TGTGCCAGCAGCTTAGAAGGGTCTTATAGCAATCAGCCCCAGCATTTT.

In this sample, this clone turned up a few times. The J gene is TRBJ1-5, the V gene TRBV5-6, with 7 positions matching TRBD1. Looked up from germline, CDR1 is SGHDT and CDR2 is YYEEEE. This CDR3 is 15 amino acids long. Trimming at V came to 1 base and at J to 2 bases, leaving 3 bases not matched to a gene. The CDR3 region is CASSLKGAGNQPQHF. Here the CDR3 DNA reads TGTGCCAGCAGCTTGAAGGGGGCTGGCAATCAGCCCCAGCATTTT.

The chain recombines TRBV19 with TRBJ2-3; D tentatively fits TRBD1 or TRBD2 (5 bases each). The CDR3 has 16 amino acids. Germline values: CDR1 LNHDA, CDR2 SQIVND (reference sequence). V gave up 5 bases and J gave up 0 bases, with 15 bases separating them. The CDR3 region is CASSGEPGPSTDTQYF. The CDR3 DNA sequence: TGTGCCAGTAGTGGCGAACCGGGGCCCAGCACAGATACGCAGTATTTT.

V gene TRBV27 combines with J gene TRBJ1-4; maybe TRBD1 (5 bases). Germline CDR1 is MNHEY and CDR2 is SMNVEV (reference sequence). V was shortened by 3 bases and J by 2 bases, with 13 bases between the two germline ends. This CDR3 has 16 amino acids. CDR3 sequence: CASSFNPGRTNEKLFF. The CDR3 nucleotides read TGTGCCAGCAGTTTCAACCCAGGGAGGACTAATGAAAAACTGTTTTTT.

This chain joins TRBV9 and TRBJ1-2; D perhaps matches TRBD1 (5 bases). This CDR3 is 16 amino acids long. V was pared by 4 bases and J by 2 bases, with 18 bases between. Germline V gene data show CDR1 as SGDLS and CDR2 as YYNGEE. The CDR3 loop is CASSLSVERDNYGYTF. Written as DNA, the CDR3 is TGTGCCAGCAGCCTATCCGTTGAGAGGGACAACTATGGCTACACCTTC.

The rearrangement links TRBV30 to TRBJ2-7; unclear D gene. V was shortened by 5 bases and J by 2 bases, with 7 bases between the two germline ends. Germline V lookup: CDR1 GTSNPN, CDR2 SVGIG (reference sequence). The length of the CDR3 is 11 residues. DNA of the CDR3: TGTGCCTGGGAAGGGACCTACGAGCAGTACTTC. Protein product: CAWEGTYEQYF.

Judged by abundance, this clone is medium-sized. The chain joins TRBV7-6 to TRBJ1-2, with D possibly TRBD1 on 5 matching bases. Trimming removed 5 bases from V and 4 bases from J, with 17 bases in between. The germline gives CDR1 SGHVS, CDR2 FNYEAQ. The CDR3 has 15 residues. For the CDR3, the DNA is TGTGCCAGCAGCCCTGGGACGTCCCCTGGCTATGGCTACACCTTC. It is translated as CASSPGTSPGYGYTF.

This clone was observed a handful of times. The rearrangement uses TRBV5-1 and TRBJ2-1; D is possibly TRBD2 (6 bases). Germline CDR1 reads SGHRS; CDR2 reads YFSETQ. The CDR3 is made up of 14 amino acids. V lost 5 bases, J lost 7 bases, and 16 bases lay in between. CDR3 nucleotides: TGCGCCAGCAGGGTGATGACTAGAAGGAATGAGCAGTTCTTC. Its translation is CASRVMTRRNEQFF.

The CDR3 region is CASSVRLGGPYNEQFF. DNA of the CDR3: TGTGCCAGTAGTGTCCGACTAGGGGGGCCCTACAATGAGCAGTTCTTC. The chain employs TRBV19 and TRBJ2-1, with D possibly called TRBD1 or TRBD2 (6 bases each). Trimming pared 5 bases from V and 2 bases from J, leaving 16 bases between. The germline V gene has CDR1 LNHDA and CDR2 SQIVND (reference sequence). This CDR3 is built from 16 residues.

This rearrangement joins TRBV30 to TRBJ2-2; D call uncertain. V lost 2 bases and J 9 bases, leaving 7 bases between the germline ends. Germline CDR1 reads GTSNPN; CDR2 reads SVGIG (reference sequence). The CDR3 is 11 amino acids. CDR3 protein: CAWSPSRELFF. The DNA of the CDR3 is TGTGCCTGGAGTCCCAGCCGGGAGCTGTTTTTT.

The V gene is TRBV5-1, the J gene TRBJ2-7; possible D gene TRBD2, 6 bases. Germline CDR1 is SGHRS and CDR2 is YFSETQ. Trimming cost V 4 bases and J 2 bases, with 16 bases left between them. This CDR3 spans 15 amino acids. The CDR3 sequence is CASSRGGGGTYEQYF. CDR3 nucleotide sequence: TGCGCCAGCAGCCGGGGTGGAGGAGGGACCTACGAGCAGTACTTC.